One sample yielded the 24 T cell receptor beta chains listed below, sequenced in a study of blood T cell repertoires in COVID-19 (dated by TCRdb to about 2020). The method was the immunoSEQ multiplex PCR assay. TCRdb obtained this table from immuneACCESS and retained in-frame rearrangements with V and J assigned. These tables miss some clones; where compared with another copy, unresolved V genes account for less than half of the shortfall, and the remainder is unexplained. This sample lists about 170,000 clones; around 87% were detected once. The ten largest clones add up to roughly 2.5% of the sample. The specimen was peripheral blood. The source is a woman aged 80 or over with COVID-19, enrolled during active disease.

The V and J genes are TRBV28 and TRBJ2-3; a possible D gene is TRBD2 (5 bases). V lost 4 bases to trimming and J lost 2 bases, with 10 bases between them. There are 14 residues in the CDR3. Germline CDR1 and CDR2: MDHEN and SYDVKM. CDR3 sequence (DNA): TGTGCCAGCAGTTCTATAGCGTACACAGATACGCAGTATTTT. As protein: CASSSIAYTDTQYF.

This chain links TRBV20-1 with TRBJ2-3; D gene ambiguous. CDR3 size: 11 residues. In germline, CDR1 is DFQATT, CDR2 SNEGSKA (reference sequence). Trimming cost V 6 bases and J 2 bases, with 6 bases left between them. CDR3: CSAETTDTQYF. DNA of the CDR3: TGCAGTGCGGAGACCACAGATACGCAGTATTTT.

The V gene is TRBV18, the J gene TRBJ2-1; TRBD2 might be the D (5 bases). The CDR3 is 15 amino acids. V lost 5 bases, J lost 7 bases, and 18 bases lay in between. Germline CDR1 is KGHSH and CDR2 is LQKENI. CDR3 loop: CASSDSSSAPNEQFF. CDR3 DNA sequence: TGTGCCAGCTCAGATTCTAGCAGTGCGCCTAATGAGCAGTTCTTC.

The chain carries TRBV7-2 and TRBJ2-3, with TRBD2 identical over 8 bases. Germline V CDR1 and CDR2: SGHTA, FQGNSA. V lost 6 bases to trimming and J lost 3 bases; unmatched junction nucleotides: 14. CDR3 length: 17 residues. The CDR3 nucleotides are TGTGCCAGCAGTGATACTAGCGGCGGAGTTGGTACAGATACGCAGTATTTT. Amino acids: CASSDTSGGVGTDTQYF.

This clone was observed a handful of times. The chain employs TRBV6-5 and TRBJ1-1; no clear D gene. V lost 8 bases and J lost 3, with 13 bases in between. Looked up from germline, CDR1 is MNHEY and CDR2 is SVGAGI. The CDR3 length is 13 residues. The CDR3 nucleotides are TGTGCCAGCGGATACCTTGGAGACACTGAAGCTTTCTTT. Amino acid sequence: CASGYLGDTEAFF.

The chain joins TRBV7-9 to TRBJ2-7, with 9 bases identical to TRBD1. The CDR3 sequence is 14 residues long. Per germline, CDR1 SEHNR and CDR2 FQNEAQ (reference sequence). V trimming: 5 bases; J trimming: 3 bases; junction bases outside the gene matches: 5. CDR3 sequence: CASSPGQGNYEQYF. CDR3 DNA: TGTGCCAGCAGCCCCGGACAGGGGAACTACGAGCAGTACTTC.

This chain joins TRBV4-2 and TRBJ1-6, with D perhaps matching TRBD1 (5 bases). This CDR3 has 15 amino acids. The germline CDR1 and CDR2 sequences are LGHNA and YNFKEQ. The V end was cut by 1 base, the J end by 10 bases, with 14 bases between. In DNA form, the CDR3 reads TGTGCCAGCAGCCAAGCACCTCAGGGTGGATCACCCCTCCACTTT. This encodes CASSQAPQGGSPLHF.

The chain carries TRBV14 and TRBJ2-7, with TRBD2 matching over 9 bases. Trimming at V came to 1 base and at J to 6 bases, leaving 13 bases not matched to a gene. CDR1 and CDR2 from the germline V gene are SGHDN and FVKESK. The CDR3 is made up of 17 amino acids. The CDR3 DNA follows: TGTGCCAGCAGCCAAGTCAGGCTAGCGGGAAAGGCGGGCGAGCAGTACTTC. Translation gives CASSQVRLAGKAGEQYF.

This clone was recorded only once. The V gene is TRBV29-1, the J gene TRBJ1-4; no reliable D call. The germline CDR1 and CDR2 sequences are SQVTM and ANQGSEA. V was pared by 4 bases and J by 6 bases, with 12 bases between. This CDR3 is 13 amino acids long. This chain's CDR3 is CSVAGHQDEKLFF. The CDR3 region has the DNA TGCAGCGTTGCGGGTCATCAAGATGAAAAACTGTTTTTT.

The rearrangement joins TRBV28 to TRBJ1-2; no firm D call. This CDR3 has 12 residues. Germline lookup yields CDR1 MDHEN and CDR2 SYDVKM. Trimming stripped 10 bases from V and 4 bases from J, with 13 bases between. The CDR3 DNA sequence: TGTGCCATAAAAGGTGGGCTCTATGGCTACACCTTC. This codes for CAIKGGLYGYTF.

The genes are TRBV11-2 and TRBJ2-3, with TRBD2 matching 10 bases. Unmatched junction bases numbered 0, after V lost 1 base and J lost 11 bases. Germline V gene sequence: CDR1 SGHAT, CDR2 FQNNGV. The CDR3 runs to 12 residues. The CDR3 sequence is CASSLVAGGQYF. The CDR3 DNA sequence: TGTGCCAGCAGCTTAGTAGCGGGAGGGCAGTATTTT.

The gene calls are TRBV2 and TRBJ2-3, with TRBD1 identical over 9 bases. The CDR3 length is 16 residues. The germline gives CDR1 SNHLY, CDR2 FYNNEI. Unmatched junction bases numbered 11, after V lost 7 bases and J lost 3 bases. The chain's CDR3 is CASTLTGTGLTDTQYF. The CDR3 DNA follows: TGTGCCAGCACCCTTACCGGGACAGGGTTAACAGATACGCAGTATTTT.

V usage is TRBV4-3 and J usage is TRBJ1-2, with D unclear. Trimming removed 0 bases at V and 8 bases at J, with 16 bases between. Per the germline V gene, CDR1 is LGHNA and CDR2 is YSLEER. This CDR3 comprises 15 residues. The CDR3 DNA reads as TGCGCCAGCAGCCAAGACCTTGCAGGACTGGTGGGCTACACCTTC. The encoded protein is CASSQDLAGLVGYTF.

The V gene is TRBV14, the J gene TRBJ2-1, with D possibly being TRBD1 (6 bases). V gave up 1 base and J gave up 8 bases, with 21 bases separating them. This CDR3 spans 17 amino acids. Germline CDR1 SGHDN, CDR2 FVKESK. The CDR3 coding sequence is TGTGCCAGCAGCCAAGGTGACTGGGCAGGGGAATTCCATGAGCAGTTCTTC. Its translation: CASSQGDWAGEFHEQFF.

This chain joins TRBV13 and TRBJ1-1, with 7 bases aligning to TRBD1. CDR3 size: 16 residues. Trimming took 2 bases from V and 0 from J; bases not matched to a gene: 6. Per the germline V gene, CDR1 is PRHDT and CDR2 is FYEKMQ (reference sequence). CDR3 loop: CASSLQGVSMNTEAFF. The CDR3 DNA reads TGTGCCAGCAGCTTACAGGGGGTTAGTATGAACACTGAAGCTTTCTTT.

CDR3 in amino acids: CASSPTGLESPLHF. CDR3 nucleotides: TGTGCCAGCAGCCCGACTGGACTAGAGTCACCCCTCCACTTT. V is TRBV7-9 and J is TRBJ1-6, with D unclear. The CDR3 contains 14 residues. CDR1 is SEHNR, CDR2 FQNEAQ, per germline (reference sequence). The ends were cut back, 5 bases at V and 10 bases at J, with 15 bases in the middle.

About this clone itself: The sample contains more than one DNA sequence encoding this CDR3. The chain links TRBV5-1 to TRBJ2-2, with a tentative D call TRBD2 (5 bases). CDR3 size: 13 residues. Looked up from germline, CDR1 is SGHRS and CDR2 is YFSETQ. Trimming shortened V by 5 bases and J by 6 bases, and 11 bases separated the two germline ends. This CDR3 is CASSLGGAGELFF. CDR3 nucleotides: TGCGCCAGCAGTCTCGGAGGAGCCGGGGAGCTGTTTTTT.

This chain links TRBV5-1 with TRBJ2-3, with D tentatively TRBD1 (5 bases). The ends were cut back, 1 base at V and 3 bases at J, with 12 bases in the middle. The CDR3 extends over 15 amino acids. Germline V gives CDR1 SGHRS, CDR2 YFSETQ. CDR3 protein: CASSLSGLGTDTQYF. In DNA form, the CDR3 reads TGCGCCAGCAGCTTGTCAGGGTTGGGAACAGATACGCAGTATTTT.

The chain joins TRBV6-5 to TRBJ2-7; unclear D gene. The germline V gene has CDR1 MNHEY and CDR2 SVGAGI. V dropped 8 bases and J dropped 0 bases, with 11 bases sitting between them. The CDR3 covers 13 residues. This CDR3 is CASQQSSSYEQYF. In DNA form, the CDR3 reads TGTGCCAGCCAACAATCAAGCTCCTACGAGCAGTACTTC.

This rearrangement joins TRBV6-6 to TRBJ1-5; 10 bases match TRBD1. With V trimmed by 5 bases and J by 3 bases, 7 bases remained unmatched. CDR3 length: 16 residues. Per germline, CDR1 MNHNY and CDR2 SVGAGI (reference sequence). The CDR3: CASSRRDRGVNQPQHF. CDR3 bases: TGTGCCAGCAGTCGACGGGACAGGGGCGTCAATCAGCCCCAGCATTTT.

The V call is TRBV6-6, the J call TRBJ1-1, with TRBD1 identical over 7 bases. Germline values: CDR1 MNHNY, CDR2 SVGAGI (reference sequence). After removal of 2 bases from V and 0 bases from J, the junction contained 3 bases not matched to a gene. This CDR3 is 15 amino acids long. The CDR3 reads CASSYPGTVNTEAFF. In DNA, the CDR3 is TGTGCCAGCAGTTACCCAGGGACAGTGAACACTGAAGCTTTCTTT.

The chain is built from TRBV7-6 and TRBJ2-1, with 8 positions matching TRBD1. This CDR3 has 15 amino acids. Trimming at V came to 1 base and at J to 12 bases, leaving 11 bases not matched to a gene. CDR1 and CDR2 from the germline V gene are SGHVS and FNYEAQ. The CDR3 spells CASSLVVGPGTGQFF. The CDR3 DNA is TGTGCCAGCAGCTTAGTAGTGGGTCCCGGGACAGGGCAGTTCTTC.

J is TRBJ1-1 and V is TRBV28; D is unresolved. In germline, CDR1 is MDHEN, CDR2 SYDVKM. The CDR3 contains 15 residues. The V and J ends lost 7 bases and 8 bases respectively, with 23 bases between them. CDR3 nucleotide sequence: TGTGCCAGCACCCCTCTAGCGATCCTTGTTGGGGAAGCTTTCTTT. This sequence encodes CASTPLAILVGEAFF.

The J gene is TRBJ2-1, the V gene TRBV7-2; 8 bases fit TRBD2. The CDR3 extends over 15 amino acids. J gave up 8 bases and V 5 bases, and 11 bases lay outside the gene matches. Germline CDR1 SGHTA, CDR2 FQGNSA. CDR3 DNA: TGTGCCAGCAGCCTTGGACTAGCCCGTAACGATGAGCAGTTCTTC. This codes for CASSLGLARNDEQFF.